These 5 T cell receptor beta chains came from one sample sequenced in a study of blood T cell repertoires in COVID-19. The protocol was immunoSEQ multiplex PCR, while the TCRdb copy is restricted to in-frame clones and leaves out a portion. Among some 490,000 clones listed, about 88% were seen once. Input material: PBMCs or T cells enriched from blood (not recorded which). The receptors were sampled from a woman aged 60-75 years who had recovered from COVID-19.

V and J are TRBV3-1 (or the pseudogene TRBV3-2) and TRBJ2-7, with D perhaps matching TRBD2 (5 bases). Germline V gives CDR1 LGHDT, CDR2 YNNKEL (reference sequence). V dropped 4 bases and J dropped 0 bases, with 10 bases sitting between them. The CDR3 has 14 amino acids. The CDR3 DNA is TGTGCCAGCAGCCGGGAGCTTAGCTCCTACGAGCAGTACGTC. Translating gives CASSRELSSYEQYV.

This clone was found once. The rearrangement uses TRBV5-6 and TRBJ2-6, with 8 nucleotides matching TRBD1. Germline values: CDR1 SGHDT, CDR2 YYEEEE. The J segment lost 0 bases and the V segment lost 7 bases, leaving 12 bases of the junction unmatched. The CDR3 is 18 amino acids. The CDR3 here is CASFGQGTSVSGANVLTF. In DNA form, the CDR3 reads TGTGCCAGCTTCGGACAGGGAACCTCAGTCTCTGGGGCCAACGTCCTGACTTTC.

The chain links TRBV7-2 to TRBJ2-7; 13 nucleotides align to TRBD2. Germline V lookup: CDR1 SGHTA, CDR2 FQGNSA. The CDR3 is 17 residues long. The trim removed 5 bases at V and 0 bases at J, leaving 7 bases unmatched. The CDR3 DNA is TGTGCCAGCAGCCGGACTAGCGGGGGTTCAAGCTCCTACGAGCAGTACGTC. Its protein product is CASSRTSGGSSSYEQYV.

The V call is TRBV19, the J call TRBJ1-1; TRBD1 matches 9 bases. This CDR3 has 13 amino acids. V trimming: 8 bases; J trimming: 0 bases; junction bases outside the gene matches: 1. The germline V gene encodes CDR1 LNHDA and CDR2 SQIVND (reference sequence). The CDR3 protein is CASGTGLNTEAFF. CDR3 nucleotide sequence: TGTGCCAGTGGGACAGGGCTGAACACTGAAGCTTTCTTT.

The rearrangement links TRBV7-2 to TRBJ2-3; TRBD2 agrees at 7 bases. V trimming: 3 bases; J trimming: 11 bases; junction bases outside the gene matches: 11. The CDR3 covers 14 residues. Germline CDR1 reads SGHTA; CDR2 reads FQGNSA. CDR3 nucleotide sequence: TGTGCCAGCAGCTTGGAGGACCCGGGGAGGGAGCAGTATTTT. Translation: CASSLEDPGREQYF.